This T cell receptor beta chain was identified in a study of blood T cell repertoires in COVID-19. The CDR3 spans 14 residues. Germline-derived CDR1 and CDR2 are MNHEY and SVGAGI. The V and J ends lost 5 bases and 7 bases respectively, with 17 bases between them. This table comes from immunoSEQ multiplex PCR, and its TCRdb copy is limited to in-frame clones, with some not included. This table has 150,000 or so clones, 70% to 90% appearing once. The sequencing input was peripheral blood. The V and J genes are TRBV6-5 and TRBJ1-2; D is perhaps TRBD1 (6 bases). This TCR came from a woman aged 60-75 years with COVID-19, enrolled during active disease. The CDR3 is CASSRWDTESGYTF. DNA of the CDR3: TGTGCCAGCAGTCGCTGGGACACAGAGTCTGGCTACACCTTC.